This T cell receptor beta chain was captured by sequencing in a study of CD8+ T cells in alopecia areata. In regard to this clone: Its antigen is still unknown.

Looked up from germline, CDR1 is SEHNR and CDR2 is FQNEAQ (reference sequence). Unmatched junction bases numbered 3, after V lost 1 base and J lost 12 bases. This CDR3 has 12 amino acids. As the sequencing template, cDNA was produced by extracting RNA and reverse transcribing it. The data were produced by immunoSEQ multiplex PCR, yet TCRdb's version contains in-frame clones alone and is incomplete. The profile shows about 130,000 clones, approximately 49% of them singletons. Study results and limitations: Sequencing of scalp samples also includes resident alphabeta T cells from normal skin.

Material: CD8+ T cells sorted from blood, obtained at week 0. This clonotype originated in a human donor with alopecia areata. The chain uses TRBV7-9 and TRBJ1-2; 9 bases agree with TRBD1. The CDR3 sequence: CASSLGGQGHTF. In nucleotides, the CDR3 is TGTGCCAGCAGCTTAGGGGGACAGGGCCACACCTTC.